The 7 T cell receptor beta chains reported below all come from one sample, sequenced in a study of Ad26.COV2.S vaccination and SARS-CoV-2 variants. Only in-frame clones appear in the TCRdb table, and some are missing; sequencing was by immunoSEQ multiplex PCR. Of about 350,000 clones in the sample, 70% to 90% were seen once. Stated treatment: around 19 received Ad26.COV2.S at low or high dose, single or two shots; about 5 received placebo; per-sample allocation not given. Specimen acquisition occurred on day 63 following the initial vaccine or placebo injection. The specimen was peripheral blood, collected in a trial of Ad26.COV2.S vaccine versus placebo. These receptors originate from a person between 18 and 59 years old who received the Ad26.COV2.S COVID-19 vaccine or a placebo.

This clone has just one count. The chain recombines TRBV5-1 with TRBJ2-2, with D possibly TRBD2 on 6 matching bases. The V end lost 1 base, the J end lost 1 base, and 14 bases lay between the germline ends. This CDR3 has 17 residues. CDR1 and CDR2 from the germline V gene are SGHRS and YFSETQ. The CDR3 nucleotides are TGCGCCAGCAGCTTGCGAGGGGTGGGACTGAACACCGGGGAGCTGTTTTTT. Its translation: CASSLRGVGLNTGELFF.

J is TRBJ1-4 and V is TRBV5-1; D call uncertain. V was clipped by 4 bases and J by 4 bases, with 14 bases between them. CDR1 SGHRS and CDR2 YFSETQ come from the germline V gene. CDR3 length equals 15 residues. DNA for the CDR3: TGCGCCAGCAGCCCCGCCACCGGCGGTAATGAAAAACTGTTTTTT. Translating it yields CASSPATGGNEKLFF.

The chain recombines TRBV7-9 with TRBJ2-7; D might be TRBD1 (6 bases). The V gene lost 7 bases and the J gene lost 2 bases, with 15 bases spanning the gap. This CDR3 is 14 amino acids long. Germline CDR1 is SEHNR and CDR2 is FQNEAQ (reference sequence). The CDR3 reads CASTLQGRPYEQYF. CDR3 bases: TGTGCCAGCACCCTTCAGGGGCGCCCCTACGAGCAGTACTTC.

The chain combines TRBV30 with TRBJ1-4; unclear D gene. Per germline, CDR1 GTSNPN and CDR2 SVGIG (reference sequence). The V gene lost 5 bases and the J gene lost 2 bases, with 9 bases spanning the gap. The CDR3 is 13 amino acids. CDR3 loop: CAWGLNTNEKLFF. In DNA, the CDR3 is TGTGCCTGGGGTCTGAATACTAATGAAAAACTGTTTTTT.

This clone was seen a few times. The chain is built from TRBV30 and TRBJ1-5; D ambiguous. CDR3 length: 12 amino acids. The V gene lost 3 bases and the J gene lost 4 bases, with 7 bases spanning the gap. The germline gives CDR1 GTSNPN, CDR2 SVGIG (reference sequence). The CDR3 is CAWSPFNQPQHF. The CDR3 bases are TGTGCCTGGAGCCCATTTAATCAGCCCCAGCATTTT.

The chain has TRBV30 and TRBJ2-5; TRBD1 or TRBD2 may be the D gene (5 bases each). Looked up from germline, CDR1 is GTSNPN and CDR2 is SVGIG (reference sequence). The germline V and J ends were trimmed by 3 bases and 4 bases, with 12 bases remaining between them. The CDR3 has 13 residues. The CDR3 coding sequence is TGTGCCTGGAGCCTCGGGGCAGGAGAGACCCAGTACTTC. This sequence encodes CAWSLGAGETQYF.

The chain recombines TRBV6-5 with TRBJ1-2; D uncertain. The CDR3 has 14 amino acids. V was pared by 5 bases and J by 2 bases, with 12 bases between. CDR1 and CDR2 from the germline V gene are MNHEY and SVGAGI. The CDR3 coding sequence is TGTGCCAGCAGTCGTACTACAGAGAACTATGGCTACACCTTC. This codes for CASSRTTENYGYTF.